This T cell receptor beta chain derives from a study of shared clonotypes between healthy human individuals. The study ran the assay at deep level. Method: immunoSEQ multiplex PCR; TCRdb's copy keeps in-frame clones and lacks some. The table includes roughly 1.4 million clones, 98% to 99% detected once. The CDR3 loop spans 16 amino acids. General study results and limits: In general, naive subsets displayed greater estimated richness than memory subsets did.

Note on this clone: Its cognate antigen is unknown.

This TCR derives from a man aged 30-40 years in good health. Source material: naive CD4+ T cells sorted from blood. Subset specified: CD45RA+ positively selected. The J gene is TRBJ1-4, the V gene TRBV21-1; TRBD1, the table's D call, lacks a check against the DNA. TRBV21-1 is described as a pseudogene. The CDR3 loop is CASMNFGTGRFEKLFF. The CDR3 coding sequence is TGTGCCAGCATGAATTTCGGGACAGGGAGGTTTGAAAAACTGTTTTTT.